This T cell receptor (beta chain) is from a study of metastatic and nonmetastatic thyroid tumors. As for the study in general: Repertoire comparisons spanned blood and tumor or nodule tissue from malignant and benign thyroid patients.

Germline V gene data show CDR1 as DFQATT and CDR2 as SNEGSKA (reference sequence). This CDR3 comprises 14 residues. Trimming took off 5 bases at V and 2 bases at J, with 16 bases between the two ends. Per the study methods: Variation in CDR3 across clinicopathological groups served as the basis for constructing a distant-metastasis classifier in papillary thyroid cancer. MiXCR re-clonotyped the PCR reads for TCRdb. TCRdb, rather than the study authors, made the V and J calls. This sample carries about 14,000 clones, 20% to 25% of them seen once, and the ten largest clones take roughly 8%. No treatment of any kind had been given to any patient before thyroid surgery. This clone is medium-sized (0.01 to 0.1%).

The rearrangement joins TRBV20-1 to TRBJ2-7; TRBD1 or TRBD2 may be the D gene (5 bases each). This TCR derives from a female donor with papillary thyroid cancer or a benign thyroid nodule (not recorded which). Some clones in this sample may be carry-over from other donors' samples. The sample was blood. In DNA, the CDR3 is TGCAGTGCTCAGACCGGGACCGACACCTACGAGCAGTACTTC. Protein product: CSAQTGTDTYEQYF.